The 6 T cell receptor beta chains given below trace back to one sample, sequenced in a study of cytomegalovirus exposure and HLA in healthy donors. This PCR relied on a set of 60 Vbeta primers and 13 Jbeta primers. Only in-frame clones appear in the TCRdb table, and some are missing; sequencing was by immunoSEQ multiplex PCR. In the table there are approximately 260,000 clones, about nine tenths of which are singletons. Sequences were obtained from PBMCs. These receptors came from a girl aged 2 to 9 in good health and CMV-seronegative.

The chain couples TRBV6-1 to TRBJ2-3, with 9 bases identical to TRBD2. V lost 6 bases to trimming and J lost 3 bases; unmatched junction nucleotides: 4. The CDR3 runs 14 residues. Germline V gene lookup returns CDR1 MNHNS and CDR2 SASEGT. CDR3 nucleotide sequence: TGTGCCAGCAGGGCGGGACTAGCAACAGATACGCAGTATTTT. The encoded protein is CASRAGLATDTQYF.

The rearrangement uses TRBV13 and TRBJ1-1; D might be TRBD1 (6 bases). The CDR3 runs 14 residues. The ends were cut back, 0 bases at V and 7 bases at J, with 12 bases in the middle. Looked up from germline, CDR1 is PRHDT and CDR2 is FYEKMQ (reference sequence). This CDR3 reads CASSLGKGVGEAFF. The CDR3 DNA sequence: TGTGCCAGCAGCTTAGGCAAGGGGGTCGGTGAAGCTTTCTTT.

The J gene is TRBJ2-2, the V gene TRBV4-1; perhaps TRBD1 as D (5 bases). CDR3 length equals 18 residues. The germline V gene encodes CDR1 MGHRA and CDR2 YSYEKL. The ends were cut back, 1 base at V and 4 bases at J, with 19 bases in the middle. CDR3 sequence: CASSQGISGQGSTGELFF. For the CDR3, the DNA is TGCGCCAGCAGCCAAGGAATAAGTGGGCAGGGAAGCACCGGGGAGCTGTTTTTT.

The chain couples TRBV9 to TRBJ2-3; D may be TRBD2 (6 bases). V lost 2 bases and J lost 5, with 15 bases in between. The CDR3 length is 15 residues. Germline lookup yields CDR1 SGDLS and CDR2 YYNGEE. The chain's CDR3 is CASSVSGAQLDTQYF. The CDR3 DNA sequence: TGTGCCAGCAGCGTTAGCGGCGCCCAATTAGATACGCAGTATTTT.

The V and J genes are TRBV19 and TRBJ2-1; 7 bases agree with TRBD2. The CDR3 covers 16 residues. Germline-derived CDR1 and CDR2 are LNHDA and SQIVND (reference sequence). Trimming removed 6 bases from V and 3 bases from J; junction bases left unmatched: 11. CDR3 nucleotides: TGTGCCAGTAGCCGCGGACTAGACCTACTCTACAATGAGCAGTTCTTC. Its translation: CASSRGLDLLYNEQFF.

In its sample, this clone was seen once. V is TRBV7-9 and J is TRBJ2-7; weak D call: TRBD2 (6 bases). CDR3 size: 14 residues. V was cut by 5 bases and J by 0 bases, with 11 bases left in between. In germline, CDR1 is SEHNR, CDR2 FQNEAQ (reference sequence). This CDR3 reads CASSQTSISYEQYF. The DNA for the CDR3 is TGTGCCAGCAGCCAAACTAGCATCTCCTACGAGCAGTACTTC. Full variable domain (missing parts from reference TRBV7-9 and TRBJ2-7): DTGVSQNPRHKITKRGQNVTFRCDPISEHNRLYWYRQTLGQGPEFLTYFQNEAQLEKSRLLSDRFSAERPKGSFSTLEIQRTEQGDSAMYLCASSQTSISYEQYFGPGTRLTVT.